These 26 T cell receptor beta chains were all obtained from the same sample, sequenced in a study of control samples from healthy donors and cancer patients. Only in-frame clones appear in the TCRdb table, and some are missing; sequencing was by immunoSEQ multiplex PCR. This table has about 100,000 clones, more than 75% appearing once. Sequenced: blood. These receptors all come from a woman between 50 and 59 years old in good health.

The CDR3 here is CASSLRAGMDYGYTF. In DNA, the CDR3 is TGTGCCAGCAGCTTGCGGGCAGGGATGGACTATGGCTACACCTTC. The V gene is TRBV5-4, the J gene TRBJ1-2, with TRBD1 as a possible D gene (5 bases). CDR3 length equals 15 residues. V dropped 1 base and J dropped 3 bases, with 13 bases sitting between them. From germline, CDR1 is SGHNT and CDR2 YYREEE (reference sequence).

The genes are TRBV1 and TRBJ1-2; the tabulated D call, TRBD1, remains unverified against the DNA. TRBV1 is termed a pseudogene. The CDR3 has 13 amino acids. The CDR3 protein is CTSSRDSNYGYTF. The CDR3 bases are TGCACCAGCAGCCGGGACAGTAACTATGGCTACACCTTC.

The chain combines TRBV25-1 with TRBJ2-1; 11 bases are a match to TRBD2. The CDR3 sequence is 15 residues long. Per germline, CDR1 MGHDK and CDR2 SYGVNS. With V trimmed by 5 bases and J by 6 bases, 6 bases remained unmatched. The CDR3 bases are TGTGCCAGCAGTCAAACTAGCGGGAGACTCAATGAGCAGTTCTTC. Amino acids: CASSQTSGRLNEQFF.

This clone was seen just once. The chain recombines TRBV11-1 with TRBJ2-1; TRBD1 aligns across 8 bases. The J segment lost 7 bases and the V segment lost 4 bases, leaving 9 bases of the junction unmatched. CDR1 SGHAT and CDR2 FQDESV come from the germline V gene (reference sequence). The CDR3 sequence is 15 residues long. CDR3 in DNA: TGTGCCAGCAGCTCACCAGACAGGGGTCGGAATGAGCAGTTCTTC. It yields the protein CASSSPDRGRNEQFF.

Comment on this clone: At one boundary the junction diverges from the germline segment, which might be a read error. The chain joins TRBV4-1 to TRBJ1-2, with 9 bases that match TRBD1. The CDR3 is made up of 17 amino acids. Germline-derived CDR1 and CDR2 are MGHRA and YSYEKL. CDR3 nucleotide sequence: TGCGCCAGCAGCCAAGAGAGGGGGACAGGGCCTAACCATGGCTACACCTTC. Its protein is CASSQERGTGPNHGYTF.

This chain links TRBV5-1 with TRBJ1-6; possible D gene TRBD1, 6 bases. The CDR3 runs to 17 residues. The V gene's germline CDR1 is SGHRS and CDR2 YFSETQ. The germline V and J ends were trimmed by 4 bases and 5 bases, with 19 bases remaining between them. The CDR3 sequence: CASSPPTAGVDNSPLHF. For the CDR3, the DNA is TGCGCCAGCAGCCCACCGACCGCAGGGGTTGATAATTCACCCCTCCACTTT.

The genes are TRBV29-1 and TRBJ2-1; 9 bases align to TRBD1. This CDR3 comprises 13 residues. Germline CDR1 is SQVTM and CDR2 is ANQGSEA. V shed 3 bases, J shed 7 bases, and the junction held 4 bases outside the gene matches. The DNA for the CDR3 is TGCAGCGTTGATAGTGACAGGGGGAATGAGCAGTTCTTC. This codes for CSVDSDRGNEQFF.

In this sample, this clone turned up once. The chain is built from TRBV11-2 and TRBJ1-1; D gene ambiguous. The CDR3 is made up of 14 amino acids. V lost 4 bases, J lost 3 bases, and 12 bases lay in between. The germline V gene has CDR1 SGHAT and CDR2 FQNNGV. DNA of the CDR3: TGTGCCAGCAGCTCCGACCGCCCGTACACTGAAGCTTTCTTT. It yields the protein CASSSDRPYTEAFF.

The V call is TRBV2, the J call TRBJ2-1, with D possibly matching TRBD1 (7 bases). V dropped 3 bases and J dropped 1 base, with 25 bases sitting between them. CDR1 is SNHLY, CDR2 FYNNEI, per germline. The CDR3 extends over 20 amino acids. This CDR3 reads CASSERGGGENFRSYNEQFF. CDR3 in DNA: TGTGCCAGCAGTGAGAGAGGAGGGGGCGAAAATTTCCGTTCCTACAATGAGCAGTTCTTC.

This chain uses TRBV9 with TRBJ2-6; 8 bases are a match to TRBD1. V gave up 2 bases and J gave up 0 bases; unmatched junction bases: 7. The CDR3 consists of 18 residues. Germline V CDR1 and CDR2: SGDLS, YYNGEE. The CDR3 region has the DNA TGTGCCAGCAGCGTGGTGACAGGGGCGTTCTCTGGGGCCAACGTCCTGACTTTC. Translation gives CASSVVTGAFSGANVLTF.

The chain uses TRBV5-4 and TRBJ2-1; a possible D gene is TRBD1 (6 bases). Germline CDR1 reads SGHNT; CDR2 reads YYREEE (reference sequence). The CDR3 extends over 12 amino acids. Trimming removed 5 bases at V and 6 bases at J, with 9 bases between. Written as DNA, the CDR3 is TGTGCCAGCAGGGGGGCCCTCAATGAGCAGTTCTTC. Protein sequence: CASRGALNEQFF. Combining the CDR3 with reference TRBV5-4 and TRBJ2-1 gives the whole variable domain ETGVTQSPTHLIKTRGQQVTLRCSSQSGHNTVSWYQQALGQGPQFIFQYYREEENGRGNFPPRFSGLQFPNYSSELNVNALELDDSALYLCASRGALNEQFFGPGTRLTVL.

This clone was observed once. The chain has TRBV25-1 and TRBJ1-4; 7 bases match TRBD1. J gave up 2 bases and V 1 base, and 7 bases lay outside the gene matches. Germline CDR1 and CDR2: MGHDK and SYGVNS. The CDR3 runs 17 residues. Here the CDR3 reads CASSEWGRGVTNEKLFF. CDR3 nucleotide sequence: TGTGCCAGCAGTGAATGGGGCAGGGGGGTGACTAATGAAAAACTGTTTTTT.

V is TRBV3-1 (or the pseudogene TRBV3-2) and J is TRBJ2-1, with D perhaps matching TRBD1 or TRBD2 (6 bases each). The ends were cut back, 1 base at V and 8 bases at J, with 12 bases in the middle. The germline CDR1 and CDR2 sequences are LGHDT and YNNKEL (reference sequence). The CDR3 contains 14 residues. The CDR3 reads CASSQVPRGDEQFF. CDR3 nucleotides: TGTGCCAGCAGCCAAGTACCAAGGGGGGATGAGCAGTTCTTC.

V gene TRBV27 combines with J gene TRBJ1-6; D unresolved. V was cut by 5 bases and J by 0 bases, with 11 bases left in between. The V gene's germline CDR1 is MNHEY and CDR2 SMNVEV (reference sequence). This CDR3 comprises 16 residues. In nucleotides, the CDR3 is TGTGCCAGCAGTCCTCGGACGGACTCCTATAATTCACCCCTCCACTTT. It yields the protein CASSPRTDSYNSPLHF.

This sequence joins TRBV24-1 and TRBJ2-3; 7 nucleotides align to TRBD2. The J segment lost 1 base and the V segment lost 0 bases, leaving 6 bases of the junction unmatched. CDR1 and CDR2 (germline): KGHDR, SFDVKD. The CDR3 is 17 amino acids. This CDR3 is CATSDLTSREGTDTQYF. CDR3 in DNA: TGTGCCACCAGTGATTTGACCTCCCGGGAGGGCACAGATACGCAGTATTTT.

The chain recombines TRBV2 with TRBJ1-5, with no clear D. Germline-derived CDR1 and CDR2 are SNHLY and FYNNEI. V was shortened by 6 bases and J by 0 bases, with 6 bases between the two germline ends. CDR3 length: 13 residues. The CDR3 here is CASSSDSNQPQHF. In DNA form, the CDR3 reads TGTGCCAGCAGCTCAGATAGCAATCAGCCCCAGCATTTT.

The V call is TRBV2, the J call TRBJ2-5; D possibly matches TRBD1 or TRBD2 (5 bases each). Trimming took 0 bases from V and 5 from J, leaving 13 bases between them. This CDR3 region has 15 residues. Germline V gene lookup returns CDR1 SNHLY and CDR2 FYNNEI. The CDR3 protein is CASSEAGPEWETQYF. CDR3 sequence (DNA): TGTGCCAGCAGTGAAGCGGGACCGGAATGGGAGACCCAGTACTTC. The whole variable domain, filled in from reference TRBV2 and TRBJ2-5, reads EPEVTQTPSHQVTQMGQEVILRCVPISNHLYFYWYRQILGQKVEFLVSFYNNEISEKSEIFDDQFSVERPDGSNFTLKIRSTKLEDSAMYFCASSEAGPEWETQYFGPGTRLLVL.

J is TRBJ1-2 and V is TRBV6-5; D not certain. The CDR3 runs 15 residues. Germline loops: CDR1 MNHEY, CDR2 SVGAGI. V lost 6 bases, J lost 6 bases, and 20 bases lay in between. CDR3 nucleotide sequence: TGTGCCAGCAGATCATCAGGTGCCGCCGATAATGGCTACACCTTC. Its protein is CASRSSGAADNGYTF.

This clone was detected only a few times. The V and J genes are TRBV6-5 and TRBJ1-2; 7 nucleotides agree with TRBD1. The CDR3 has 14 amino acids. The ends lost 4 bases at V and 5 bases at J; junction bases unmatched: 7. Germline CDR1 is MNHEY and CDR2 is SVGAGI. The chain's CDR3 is CASSSIQQGYGYTF. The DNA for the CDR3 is TGTGCCAGCAGTTCAATACAACAGGGGTATGGCTACACCTTC.

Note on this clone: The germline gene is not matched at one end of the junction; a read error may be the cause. As DNA, the CDR3 is TGTGCCACAAGTGATGTGGGGCTATGGGAAGAGACCCAGTACTTC. This encodes CATSDVGLWEETQYF. This chain links TRBV24-1 with TRBJ2-5; tentatively, D is TRBD1 (5 bases). This CDR3 is built from 15 residues. Germline values: CDR1 KGHDR, CDR2 SFDVKD.

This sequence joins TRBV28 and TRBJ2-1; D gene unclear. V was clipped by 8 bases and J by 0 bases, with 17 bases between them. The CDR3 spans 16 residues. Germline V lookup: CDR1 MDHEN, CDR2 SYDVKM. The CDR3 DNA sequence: TGTGCCAGCCACCAGGTGGCGTGGAGCTCCTACAATGAGCAGTTCTTC. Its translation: CASHQVAWSSYNEQFF.

The CDR3 protein is CASSSALTLGGANVLTF. CDR3 nucleotide sequence: TGTGCCAGCAGCTCCGCCCTCACCCTGGGTGGGGCCAACGTCCTGACTTTC. The V call is TRBV7-2, the J call TRBJ2-6, with D unresolved. V was pared by 4 bases and J by 3 bases, with 16 bases between. The CDR3 has 17 residues. In germline, CDR1 is SGHTA, CDR2 FQGNSA.

The CDR3 DNA reads TGTGCCACCAGCAGAGATCGAGGAGTTCCCGGGGAGCTGTTTTTT. Protein: CATSRDRGVPGELFF. J is TRBJ2-2 and V is TRBV15; unclear D gene. Trimming cost V 0 bases and J 6 bases, with 11 bases left between them. CDR3 size: 15 residues. Germline values: CDR1 LNHNV, CDR2 YYDKDF (reference sequence).

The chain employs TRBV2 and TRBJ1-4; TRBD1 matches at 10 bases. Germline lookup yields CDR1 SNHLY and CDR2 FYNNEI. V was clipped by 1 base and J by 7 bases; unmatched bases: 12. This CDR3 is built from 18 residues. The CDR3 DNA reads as TGTGCCAGCAGTGAAGTGAAGGGGGACAGGGGAGGTTTTGAAAAACTGTTTTTT. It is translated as CASSEVKGDRGGFEKLFF.

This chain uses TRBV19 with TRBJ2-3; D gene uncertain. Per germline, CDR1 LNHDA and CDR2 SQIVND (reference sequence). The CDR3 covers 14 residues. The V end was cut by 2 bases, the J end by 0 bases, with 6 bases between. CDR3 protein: CASSISWSTDTQYF. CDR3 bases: TGTGCCAGTAGTATAAGTTGGAGCACAGATACGCAGTATTTT.

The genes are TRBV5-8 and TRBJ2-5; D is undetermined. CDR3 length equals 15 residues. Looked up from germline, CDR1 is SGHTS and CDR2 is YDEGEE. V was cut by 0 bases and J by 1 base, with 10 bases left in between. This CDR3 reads CASSLEARLQETQYF. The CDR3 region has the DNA TGTGCCAGCAGCTTGGAAGCGAGGCTCCAAGAGACCCAGTACTTC.